The sequence of this T cell receptor beta chain was determined in a study of CD8 T cells in ankylosing spondylitis. Study outcomes and limitations: A number of the motif variants had already been described in reactive arthritis synovial fluid and blood. A motif in TCR beta, a set of 8 or 9 highly homologous variants, appeared characteristic of ankylosing spondylitis blood. CD8+ by phenotype, disease-linked clones were relatively rare in peripheral blood.

This clonotype was observed many times. Its antigen remains unknown. An end of the junction differs from the germline gene, which may be a read error. Construction of TCR beta libraries was performed using quantitative 5'-RACE with molecular barcodes. Using its own MiXCR run on the 5' RACE reads, TCRdb lists one record per CDR3 protein. This sample has approximately 30,000 distinct CDR3 sequences, with over 7% found just once. The CDR3 consists of 13 residues. The sequencing sample was made of blood. The sequence came from a male donor with ankylosing spondylitis or in good health (not recorded which). The chain employs TRBV12-3 or TRBV12-4 and TRBJ2-1, with D possibly TRBD2 on 6 matching bases. Here the CDR3 DNA reads TGTGCCAGCAGTCGGGACTCCAACAATGAGCAGTTCTTC. As protein: CASSRDSNNEQFF.